The rows below give T cell receptor beta chains drawn from one sample of a study of blood T cell repertoires in COVID-19. TCRdb keeps only in-frame clones here, not all; method: immunoSEQ multiplex PCR. Of 150,000 to 200,000 clones in the sample, approximately 85% were seen once. The sample was peripheral blood. These TCRs come from a woman aged 55 to 70 with acute or convalescent COVID-19. The CDR3 runs from the conserved cysteine through the conserved F or W. A D gene is named only where the DNA matches it firmly. Clone size is not always given. Where it is, it says once, few, many or a class for expanded clones.

CDR3 protein,CDR3 DNA,clone size,D gene,J gene,V gene
CASSPQGTSGPNEQFF,TGCGCCAGCAGCCCTCAAGGGACTAGCGGGCCCAATGAGCAGTTCTTC,NA,TRBD2,TRBJ2-1,TRBV5-1
CSASDLTGNTEAFF,TGCAGTGCTAGTGACCTTACAGGGAACACTGAAGCTTTCTTT,NA,NA,TRBJ1-1,TRBV20-1
CASSIARGNTEAFF,TGTGCCAGTAGTATTGCTCGGGGGAACACTGAAGCTTTCTTT,once,NA,TRBJ1-1,TRBV19
CAISGGTSTDTQYF,TGTGCCATCAGTGGGGGGACTAGCACAGATACGCAGTATTTT,NA,NA,TRBJ2-3,TRBV10-3
CASSLGRDYQPQHF,TGTGCCAGCAGTTTAGGCAGGGATTATCAGCCCCAGCATTTT,NA,NA,TRBJ1-5,TRBV28
CASSQDEAGGYGYTF,TGTGCCAGCAGCCAAGATGAAGCGGGGGGCTATGGCTACACCTTC,NA,NA,TRBJ1-2,TRBV3-1/TRBV3-2
CASSHSGGAGGETQYF,TGCGCCAGCAGCCACTCCGGGGGAGCGGGAGGCGAGACCCAGTACTTC,NA,TRBD2,TRBJ2-5,TRBV4-1
CASSLSGTLNTEAFF,TGCGCCAGCAGCTTGAGCGGGACCTTGAACACTGAAGCTTTCTTT,NA,NA,TRBJ1-1,TRBV5-1
CSASSRQGYGSEKLFF,TGCAGTGCTAGTTCCCGACAGGGATACGGAAGTGAAAAACTGTTTTTT,NA,TRBD1,TRBJ1-4,TRBV20-1
CATAENQPQHF,TGTGCCACGGCGGAGAATCAGCCCCAGCATTTT,NA,NA,TRBJ1-5,TRBV5-4
CASSYSGTDPYSSYNEQFF,TGTGCCAGCAGTTACTCCGGGACAGATCCTTATTCCTCCTACAATGAGCAGTTCTTC,NA,TRBD1,TRBJ2-1,TRBV6-2/TRBV6-3
CASSYGVWGQGRSEQYF,TGTGCCAGCAGTTATGGAGTTTGGGGACAGGGTCGGTCCGAGCAGTACTTC,NA,TRBD1,TRBJ2-7,TRBV27
CASSIRTGTNEKLFF,TGTGCCAGTAGTATAAGGACAGGCACTAATGAAAAACTGTTTTTT,NA,TRBD1,TRBJ1-4,TRBV19
CASSLAPPGQGALAQYF,TGTGCCAGCAGCTTAGCGCCCCCCGGACAGGGGGCGCTTGCCCAGTACTTC,NA,TRBD1,TRBJ2-5,TRBV7-2
CASSSTGLDTEAFF,TGTGCCAGCAGCTCGACCGGGTTGGACACTGAAGCTTTCTTT,once,NA,TRBJ1-1,TRBV5-5
CASSSRTGQFSPLHF,TGTGCCAGCAGTTCACGGACAGGCCAGTTTTCACCCCTCCACTTT,NA,TRBD1,TRBJ1-6,TRBV28
CASSGGAFGSRSGNQPQHF,TGTGCCAGCAGCGGTGGGGCGTTCGGAAGTCGGTCGGGCAATCAGCCCCAGCATTTT,NA,NA,TRBJ1-5,TRBV2
CASGKTSGRAGGTDTQYF,TGTGCCAGCGGCAAGACTAGCGGGAGGGCCGGAGGCACAGATACGCAGTATTTT,NA,TRBD2,TRBJ2-3,TRBV2
CASSSTGWSPLHF,TGTGCCAGCAGCTCAACAGGGTGGTCACCCCTCCACTTT,NA,NA,TRBJ1-6,TRBV7-9
CASSRGGLTNYGYTF,TGTGCCAGCAGCCGCGGGGGGCTAACGAACTATGGCTACACCTTC,NA,NA,TRBJ1-2,TRBV3-1/TRBV3-2
CASSQDVGDSYNEQFF,TGCGCCAGCAGCCAAGATGTGGGAGACTCCTACAATGAGCAGTTCTTC,once,NA,TRBJ2-1,TRBV4-1
CASSPQDRGGPYEQYF,TGTGCCAGCAGCCCTCAAGACAGGGGGGGTCCCTACGAGCAGTACTTC,NA,TRBD1,TRBJ2-7,TRBV9
CASSVRFYEQYF,TGTGCCAGCAGTGTCAGGTTTTACGAGCAGTACTTC,NA,NA,TRBJ2-7,TRBV28
CASSPSGDQPQHF,TGTGCCAGCTCACCATCGGGGGATCAGCCCCAGCATTTT,once,NA,TRBJ1-5,TRBV18
CVGSRGGVQPQHF,TGTGTTGGAAGTAGAGGGGGCGTACAGCCCCAGCATTTT,NA,TRBD1,TRBJ1-5,TRBV7-2
CASSPRANQPQHF,TGTGCCAGCAGTCCACGCGCGAATCAGCCCCAGCATTTT,NA,NA,TRBJ1-5,TRBV12-3/TRBV12-4
CASSPGQGAGELFF,TGTGCCAGCTCACCGGGACAGGGGGCCGGGGAGCTGTTTTTT,NA,TRBD1,TRBJ2-2,TRBV18
CASSPGRAGGRGTEAFF,TGTGCCAGCAGTCCTGGACGAGCCGGGGGGCGTGGCACTGAAGCTTTCTTT,NA,NA,TRBJ1-1,TRBV7-3
CAITPGQGSYTF,TGTGCCATCACCCCGGGACAGGGAAGCTACACCTTC,NA,TRBD1,TRBJ1-2,TRBV10-3
CASSPIRGLYEQYF,TGTGCCAGCAGCCCGATACGCGGGCTCTACGAGCAGTACTTC,NA,NA,TRBJ2-7,TRBV7-8
CASSQEAGQPNTIYF,TGTGCCAGCAGCCAAGAGGCTGGGCAGCCAAACACCATATATTTT,NA,NA,TRBJ1-3,TRBV3-1/TRBV3-2
CASSLWGRGVNEQFF,TGTGCCAGCAGCTTATGGGGACGGGGGGTAAATGAGCAGTTCTTC,NA,TRBD2,TRBJ2-1,TRBV13
CASSPGQGAGGDTEAFF,TGTGCCAGCAGCCCTGGACAGGGGGCTGGTGGAGACACTGAAGCTTTCTTT,NA,TRBD1,TRBJ1-1,TRBV4-2
CASSSWVEDGQPQHF,TGTGCCAGTAGTTCTTGGGTAGAGGATGGTCAGCCCCAGCATTTT,once,NA,TRBJ1-5,TRBV19
CASSPTGTQAFF,TGTGCCAGCAGCCCGACAGGGACCCAAGCTTTCTTT,once,TRBD1,TRBJ1-1,TRBV12-3/TRBV12-4
CASLTNTGELFF,TGTGCCAGTCTTACGAACACCGGGGAGCTGTTTTTT,NA,NA,TRBJ2-2,TRBV6-5
CASSLEGTGGHNEQFF,TGTGCCAGCAGCCTCGAAGGGACAGGGGGCCACAATGAGCAGTTCTTC,NA,TRBD1,TRBJ2-1,TRBV6-4
CASSSQGYEAFF,TGCGCCAGCAGTTCACAGGGCTATGAAGCTTTCTTT,NA,NA,TRBJ1-1,TRBV5-1
CATSRQGQGGAEQFF,TGTGCCACCAGCAGACAGGGGCAGGGTGGCGCTGAGCAGTTCTTC,few,NA,TRBJ2-1,TRBV15
CASSQGGFASQTNEQFF,TGTGCCAGCAGCCAAGGGGGTTTTGCTAGCCAAACCAATGAGCAGTTCTTC,NA,NA,TRBJ2-1,TRBV3-1/TRBV3-2
CASSYRGVGAFF,TGTGCCAGTAGTTACAGGGGAGTGGGAGCTTTCTTT,NA,TRBD1,TRBJ1-1,TRBV19
CASSLLDSLLGGTEAFF,TGTGCCAGCAGCTTATTAGATTCCCTATTGGGAGGCACTGAAGCTTTCTTT,NA,NA,TRBJ1-1,TRBV7-6
CASKPSGYNEQFF,TGTGCCAGCAAACCTAGCGGCTACAATGAGCAGTTCTTC,NA,TRBD2,TRBJ2-1,TRBV6-5
CASSPTSGRKGEQFF,TGCGCCAGCAGCCCAACTAGCGGGAGGAAGGGTGAGCAGTTCTTC,NA,TRBD2,TRBJ2-1,TRBV5-1
CASSPEVISNEQFF,TGTGCCAGCAGTCCCGAGGTCATAAGCAATGAGCAGTTCTTC,few,NA,TRBJ2-1,TRBV7-2